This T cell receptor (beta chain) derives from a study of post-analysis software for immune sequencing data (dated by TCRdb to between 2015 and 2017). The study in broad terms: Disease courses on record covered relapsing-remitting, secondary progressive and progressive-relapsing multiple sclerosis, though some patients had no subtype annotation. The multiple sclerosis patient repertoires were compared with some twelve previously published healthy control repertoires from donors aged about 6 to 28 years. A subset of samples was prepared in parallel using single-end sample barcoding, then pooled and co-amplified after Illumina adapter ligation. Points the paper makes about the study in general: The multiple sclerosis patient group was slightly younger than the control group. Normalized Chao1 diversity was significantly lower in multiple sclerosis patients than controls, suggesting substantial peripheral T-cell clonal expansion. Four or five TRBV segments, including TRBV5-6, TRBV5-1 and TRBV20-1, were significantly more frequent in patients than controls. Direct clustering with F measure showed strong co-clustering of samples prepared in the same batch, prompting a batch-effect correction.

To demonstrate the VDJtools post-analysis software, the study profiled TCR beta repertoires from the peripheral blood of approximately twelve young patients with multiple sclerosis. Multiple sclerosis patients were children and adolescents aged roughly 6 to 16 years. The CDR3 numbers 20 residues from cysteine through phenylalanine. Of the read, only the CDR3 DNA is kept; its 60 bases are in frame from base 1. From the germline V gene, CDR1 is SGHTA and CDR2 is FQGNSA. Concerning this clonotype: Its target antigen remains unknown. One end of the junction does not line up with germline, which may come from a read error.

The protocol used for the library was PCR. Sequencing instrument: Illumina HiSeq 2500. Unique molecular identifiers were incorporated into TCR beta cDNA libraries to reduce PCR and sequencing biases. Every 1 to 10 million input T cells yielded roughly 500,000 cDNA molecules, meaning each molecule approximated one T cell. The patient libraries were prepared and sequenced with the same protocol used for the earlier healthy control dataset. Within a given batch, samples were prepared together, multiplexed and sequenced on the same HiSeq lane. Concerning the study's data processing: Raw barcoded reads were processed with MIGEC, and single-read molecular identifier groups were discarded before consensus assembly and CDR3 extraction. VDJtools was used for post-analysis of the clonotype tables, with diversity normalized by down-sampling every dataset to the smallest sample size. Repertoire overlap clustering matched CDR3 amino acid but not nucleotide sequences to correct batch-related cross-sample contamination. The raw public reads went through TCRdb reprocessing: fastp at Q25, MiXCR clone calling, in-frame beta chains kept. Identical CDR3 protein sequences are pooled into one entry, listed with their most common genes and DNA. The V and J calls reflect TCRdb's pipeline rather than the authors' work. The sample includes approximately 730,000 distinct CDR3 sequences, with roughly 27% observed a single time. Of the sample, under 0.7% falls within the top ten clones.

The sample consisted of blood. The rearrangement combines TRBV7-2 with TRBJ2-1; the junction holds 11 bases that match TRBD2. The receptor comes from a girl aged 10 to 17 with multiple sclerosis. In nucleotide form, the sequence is TGTGCCAGCAGCTACAAGGCGAAATTTAGCGGGAGGGCGGCCTACAACGAGCAGTTCTTC. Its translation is CASSYKAKFSGRAAYNEQFF.